The 23 T cell receptor beta chains below all came from one sample that was sequenced in a study of T cell responses to AZD1222 COVID-19 vaccine. Sequenced by immunoSEQ multiplex PCR; TCRdb stores in-frame clones only, minus some. The sample has approximately 120,000 clones, roughly 87% seen once. The input for sequencing was peripheral blood, taken on day 0 of MenACWY control vaccination. All receptors come from an adult in good health.

V gene TRBV7-8 combines with J gene TRBJ2-1; D might be TRBD1 (6 bases). Trimming took 5 bases from V and 3 from J, leaving 17 bases between them. Germline V lookup: CDR1 SGHVS, CDR2 FQNEAQ. The CDR3 consists of 16 residues. The CDR3 reads CASSPSSGALYNEQFF. CDR3 DNA: TGTGCCAGCAGCCCCAGTTCAGGGGCTCTCTACAATGAGCAGTTCTTC.

V gene TRBV5-4 combines with J gene TRBJ2-7; the D gene could be TRBD1 or TRBD2 (7 bases each). Germline V lookup: CDR1 SGHNT, CDR2 YYREEE (reference sequence). This CDR3 is 14 amino acids long. The V end lost 4 bases, the J end lost 3 bases, and 14 bases lay between the germline ends. The CDR3 spells CASSRAGQLYEQYF. CDR3 bases: TGTGCCAGCAGCCGAGCGGGACAGCTCTACGAGCAGTACTTC.

V and J are TRBV7-9 and TRBJ2-3; TRBD2 aligns across 13 bases. Germline-derived CDR1 and CDR2 are SEHNR and FQNEAQ (reference sequence). There are 17 residues in the CDR3. V trimming: 5 bases; J trimming: 6 bases; junction bases outside the gene matches: 11. The CDR3 spells CASSPHIRTSGSDTQYF. Here the CDR3 DNA reads TGTGCCAGCAGCCCCCATATTAGGACTAGCGGGAGTGATACGCAGTATTTT.

The table lists this clone with a few counts. The gene calls are TRBV4-1 and TRBJ1-3; D is unclear. Germline CDR1 MGHRA, CDR2 YSYEKL. The CDR3 sequence is 15 residues long. Trimming pared 4 bases from V and 2 bases from J, leaving 12 bases between. CDR3 amino acids: CASSPWGLPGNTIYF. The CDR3 nucleotides are TGCGCCAGCAGCCCCTGGGGTCTGCCTGGAAACACCATATATTTT.

This chain connects TRBV5-4 to TRBJ1-1; possibly TRBD1 for D (6 bases). The CDR3 extends over 13 amino acids. CDR1 and CDR2 (germline): SGHNT, YYREEE (reference sequence). V lost 4 bases and J lost 1, with 8 bases in between. The CDR3 loop is CASSQDRNTEAFF. The CDR3 DNA follows: TGTGCCAGCAGCCAGGACAGGAACACTGAAGCTTTCTTT.

This clone was recorded only once. This chain connects TRBV6-2 or TRBV6-3 to TRBJ1-1; D is perhaps TRBD1 (5 bases). V lost 4 bases, J lost 1 base, and 13 bases lay in between. CDR1 and CDR2 from the germline V gene are MNHEY and SVGEGT. CDR3 length: 15 residues. The CDR3 protein is CASSSHQGSNTEAFF. The DNA of the CDR3 is TGTGCCAGCAGTTCCCACCAGGGCTCGAACACTGAAGCTTTCTTT.

The chain uses TRBV19 and TRBJ1-1; D perhaps matches TRBD1 (6 bases). V shed 4 bases and J shed 0 bases, with 12 bases lying between them. The CDR3 runs to 15 residues. Germline V CDR1 and CDR2: LNHDA, SQIVND (reference sequence). The CDR3 DNA follows: TGTGCCAGTAGTACCGGACAGAGAATGAACACTGAAGCTTTCTTT. As protein: CASSTGQRMNTEAFF.

V usage is TRBV7-3 and J usage is TRBJ2-5; 7 bases map to TRBD1. CDR3 size: 13 residues. Germline V gene sequence: CDR1 SGHTA, CDR2 FQGTGA. The ends lost 7 bases at V and 3 bases at J; junction bases unmatched: 5. The CDR3 protein is CASKGAGEETQYF. CDR3 DNA sequence: TGTGCCAGCAAGGGGGCCGGGGAAGAGACCCAGTACTTC.

This sequence joins TRBV28 and TRBJ2-1; TRBD2 is a possible D gene (6 bases). Germline V CDR1 and CDR2: MDHEN, SYDVKM. The CDR3 runs to 17 residues. Trimming shortened V by 5 bases and J by 9 bases, and 26 bases separated the two germline ends. The CDR3, as DNA: TGTGCCAGCAGTCCCGCCGGAACTAGCCCGACTTTAGGTGAGCAGTTCTTC. Protein: CASSPAGTSPTLGEQFF.

The chain uses TRBV4-3 and TRBJ2-2; 11 nucleotides agree with TRBD2. The germline V gene encodes CDR1 LGHNA and CDR2 YSLEER. There are 19 residues in the CDR3. J lost 5 bases, V lost 1 base, and 12 bases had no gene match. This chain's CDR3 is CASSQGASGRLRGTGELFF. The CDR3 nucleotides read TGCGCCAGCAGCCAAGGGGCTAGCGGGAGGCTCCGGGGAACCGGGGAGCTGTTTTTT.

The V and J genes are TRBV11-2 and TRBJ1-3, with TRBD1 identical over 11 bases. From germline, CDR1 is SGHAT and CDR2 FQNNGV. The length of the CDR3 is 18 residues. The J segment lost 0 bases and the V segment lost 3 bases, leaving 7 bases of the junction unmatched. CDR3 sequence reads: CASSLRHGTGGSGNTIYF. In nucleotides, the CDR3 is TGTGCCAGCAGCTTGAGACACGGGACAGGGGGCTCTGGAAACACCATATATTTT.

The J gene is TRBJ2-7, the V gene TRBV6-2 or TRBV6-3; D might be TRBD2 (6 bases). Germline CDR1 and CDR2: MNHEY and SVGEGT. Trimming removed 5 bases from V and 2 bases from J, with 10 bases in between. This CDR3 has 13 amino acids. The CDR3 region has the DNA TGTGCCAGCAGTGGCCCGGGGGCCTACGAGCAGTACTTC. This codes for CASSGPGAYEQYF.

The V and J genes are TRBV5-4 and TRBJ2-6; the D gene is possibly TRBD1 (5 bases). From germline, CDR1 is SGHNT and CDR2 YYREEE (reference sequence). The CDR3 totals 17 residues. Deletions cut 0 bases from V and 0 bases from J, with 10 bases between. The CDR3 loop is CASSLDRSSSGANVLTF. The CDR3 DNA sequence: TGTGCCAGCAGCTTGGACAGGTCCAGCTCTGGGGCCAACGTCCTGACTTTC.

The chain employs TRBV28 and TRBJ2-1; 7 bases are a match to TRBD2. CDR1 and CDR2 (germline): MDHEN, SYDVKM. With 7 bases clipped from V and 6 bases from J, the junction kept 9 bases outside the gene matches. The CDR3 is 14 residues long. CDR3 bases: TGTGCCAGCACTCCCCCGACTAGCTCCAATGAGCAGTTCTTC. As protein: CASTPPTSSNEQFF.

This chain links TRBV6-4 with TRBJ2-2; 11 positions match TRBD2. V dropped 5 bases and J dropped 6; count of bases not matched to a gene: 8. The V gene's germline CDR1 is MRHNA and CDR2 SNTAGT. This CDR3 region has 16 residues. CDR3 DNA: TGTGCCAGCAGTCTTCTAGCGGGAGGACGGGCCGGGGAGCTGTTTTTT. This translates into CASSLLAGGRAGELFF.

The chain uses TRBV25-1 and TRBJ2-2; no clear D. CDR1 MGHDK and CDR2 SYGVNS come from the germline V gene. The V and J ends lost 7 bases and 0 bases respectively, with 9 bases between them. CDR3 length equals 14 residues. The CDR3: CASKVDANTGELFF. DNA of the CDR3: TGTGCCAGCAAAGTTGACGCGAACACCGGGGAGCTGTTTTTT.

This chain connects TRBV5-1 to TRBJ2-3; 8 bases map to TRBD1. The germline gives CDR1 SGHRS, CDR2 YFSETQ. V lost 0 bases to trimming and J lost 2 bases; unmatched junction nucleotides: 5. The CDR3 is made up of 16 amino acids. The chain's CDR3 is CASSLAGQGSTDTQYF. CDR3 nucleotide sequence: TGCGCCAGCAGCTTGGCCGGACAGGGATCCACAGATACGCAGTATTTT.

The rearrangement joins TRBV15 to TRBJ2-3, with 14 nucleotides matching TRBD2. Trimming removed 5 bases from V and 6 bases from J; junction bases left unmatched: 10. CDR3 length: 17 amino acids. CDR1 is LNHNV, CDR2 YYDKDF, per germline (reference sequence). DNA for the CDR3: TGTGCCACCAGCCCTAGGGGGACTAGCGGGGGCTCCGATACGCAGTATTTT. It is translated as CATSPRGTSGGSDTQYF. The complete variable domain, with remaining parts taken from reference TRBV15 and TRBJ2-3, reads DAMVIQNPRYQVTQFGKPVTLSCSQTLNHNVMYWYQQKSSQAPKLLFHYYDKDFNNEADTPDNFQSRRPNTSFCFLDIRSPGLGDTAMYLCATSPRGTSGGSDTQYFGPGTRLTVL.

This clone has just a few counts. The chain couples TRBV15 to TRBJ2-6; 10 bases agree with TRBD1. The junction had 6 bases not matched to a gene; V was cut back by 9 bases and J by 1 base. Germline V gene lookup returns CDR1 LNHNV and CDR2 YYDKDF (reference sequence). The length of the CDR3 is 16 residues. CDR3 nucleotide sequence: TGTGCCACTTCTGGGGACAGGGGATCTGGGGCCAACGTCCTGACTTTC. It translates to CATSGDRGSGANVLTF.

The V gene is TRBV10-3, the J gene TRBJ1-5; possible D gene TRBD1, 6 bases. The CDR3 runs 13 residues. CDR1 is ENHRY and CDR2 is SYGVKD in the germline V gene. Trimming removed 11 bases at V and 4 bases at J, with 15 bases between. In nucleotides, the CDR3 is TGTGCCGCCGAACCAGGACAGAATCAGCCCCAGCATTTT. It yields the protein CAAEPGQNQPQHF.

The chain recombines TRBV19 with TRBJ1-5; D not certain. V lost 6 bases and J 0 bases, leaving 12 bases between the germline ends. This CDR3 has 15 amino acids. CDR1 is LNHDA and CDR2 is SQIVND in the germline V gene (reference sequence). For the CDR3, the DNA is TGTGCCAGTAGGAGTGGCGGTCTTAGCAATCAGCCCCAGCATTTT. This gives the protein CASRSGGLSNQPQHF.

This chain joins TRBV5-8 and TRBJ1-1; D gene uncertain. Trimming cost V 6 bases and J 3 bases, with 15 bases left between them. The germline V gene encodes CDR1 SGHTS and CDR2 YDEGEE. This CDR3 has 14 amino acids. The CDR3 DNA follows: TGTGCCAGCACCCTGTACGGGAGGGACACTGAAGCTTTCTTT. As protein: CASTLYGRDTEAFF.

The chain combines TRBV23-1 with TRBJ1-1; no reliable D call. TRBV23-1 has ORF status, its function being uncertain. The V and J ends lost 0 bases and 0 bases respectively, with 11 bases between them. The CDR3 extends over 16 amino acids. The CDR3 sequence: CASSQSFQAMNTEAFF. CDR3 coding DNA: TGCGCCAGCAGTCAATCGTTCCAGGCCATGAACACTGAAGCTTTCTTT.